This record looks at one T cell receptor (beta chain) sequence and its context. Under the authors' procedure: Amplification with reference gene primers provided the estimates of nucleated cell counts. The protocol was immunoSEQ multiplex PCR, while the TCRdb copy is restricted to in-frame clones and leaves out a portion. Clone size and V and J calls were adopted from that table, with D and trimming inferred from the DNA. The sample includes 150,000 to 200,000 clones, around 89% seen only once; the top ten take around 1.9%. The data were obtained in a study of blood T cell repertoires in COVID-19. As for the study in general: PBMCs, B-cell-depleted T cells, or T cells were the source of the cDNA or gDNA that made up the material.

Germline V lookup: CDR1 ENHRY, CDR2 SYGVKD. The V and J ends lost 6 bases and 4 bases, in that order; junction bases with no gene match: 6. The CDR3 extends over 15 amino acids. The chain couples TRBV10-3 to TRBJ1-6; 7 bases are shared with TRBD1. The material sequenced was peripheral blood. This receptor was obtained from a young man who had recovered from COVID-19. CDR3 region: CAIRHDRVYNSPLHF. Here the CDR3 DNA reads TGTGCCATCAGACACGACAGGGTTTATAATTCACCCCTCCACTTT.